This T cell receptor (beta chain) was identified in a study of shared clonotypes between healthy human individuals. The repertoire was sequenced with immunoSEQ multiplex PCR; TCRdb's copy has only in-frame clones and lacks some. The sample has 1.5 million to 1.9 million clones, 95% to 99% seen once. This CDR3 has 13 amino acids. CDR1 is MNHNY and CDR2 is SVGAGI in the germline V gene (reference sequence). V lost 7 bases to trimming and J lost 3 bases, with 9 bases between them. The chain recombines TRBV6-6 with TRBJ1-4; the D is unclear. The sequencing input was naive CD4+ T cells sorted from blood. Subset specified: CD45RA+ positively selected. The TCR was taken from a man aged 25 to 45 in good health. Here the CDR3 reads CASKGGANEKLFF. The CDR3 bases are TGTGCCAGCAAGGGTGGAGCTAATGAAAAACTGTTTTTT.